This T cell receptor (beta chain) is from a study of cytomegalovirus exposure and HLA in healthy donors (TCRdb year 2017). About the investigation overall: An earlier analysis of fewer than 750 of the donors reported approximately 300 Gb of sequence data and around 110 million unique TCR beta sequences obtained from about 200 million T cells. Donor age, sex, ethnicity and CMV serostatus were collected together with the repertoire data. HLA typing included class I and class II loci at four-digit resolution. The study aimed to test whether cataloging public T cell receptors could reveal signatures of past pathogen exposure. A later analysis re-examined previously published TCR beta repertoires from roughly 720 donors and added high-resolution HLA genotyping to investigate patterns of TCR occurrence. Typing coverage differed by locus: A, B, C, DRB1 and DQB1 were typed in about 629-630 donors, DQA1 in about 500, DPA1 in 600 to 610, and DPB1 in approximately 450. An earlier analysis of roughly 600 of the donors used high-throughput TCR beta sequencing to judge whether each TCR beta V gene segment behaved as functional or pseudogenic. The later analysis used no new phenotypic data to find candidate immune exposures, relying instead on TCR beta sequences and their occurrence across donors. The study profiled the T cell repertoires of hundreds of subjects by immunosequencing and related them to cytomegalovirus serostatus. High-throughput TCR immunosequencing, statistical association of individual TCRs with disease status, and machine learning were combined to predict cytomegalovirus infection status. Of the roughly 400 genotyped donors, about 80% fell in the genetic ancestry cluster associated with self-reported Caucasian donors. On average, about 240,000 unique TCR beta nucleotide sequences were sequenced per donor among a few hundred genotyped donors of the cohort, with roughly a sixth of those sequences being non-productive. Several DR-DQ haplotypes were handled as single units for association and clustering because linkage in the cohort was strong. Roughly 310 gigabases of sequencing data and some 85 million unique TCR sequences were included in an early release covering several hundred HLA-typed donors. Every discovery cohort repertoire had been produced on one sequencing platform. In a later genetic analysis, genome-wide SNP genotypes for about 55% of the roughly 670 donors were used, and that subset was treated as a discovery cohort. A separate validation cohort of more than 100 different subjects was used in addition to the roughly 670-subject first cohort.

On this clone: Its antigen is unknown. No clone much larger than this one lies a single base away; base qualities are absent.

In total, 666 healthy bone marrow donors made up the cohort. At the time of sampling, every cohort member was nominally healthy, though immune exposures that went unrecorded were likely present. The donor was CMV seropositive and belonged to the group of 250 to 300 seropositive cohort members. Every donor gave a peripheral blood sample, and the peripheral blood mononuclear cells from that sample were used for TCR beta sequencing. Genomic DNA was extracted from the blood cell samples with the Qiagen DNeasy Blood Extraction Kit. Overall study outcomes, separate from this receptor: Only TCR beta chains were sequenced in this cohort, and the absence of alpha or paired-chain data limited detectable features. Specific HLA alleles were associated with 16,951 TCR beta sequences at a false discovery rate of 0.05 in a later analysis. Linkage disequilibrium might explain the correlated functional status among segregating V segments, but an unknown experimental factor could not be ruled out. A cluster of highly shared sequence variants was judged likely to be a technical artifact of the sequencing pipeline. Presence/absence analyses assumed roughly uniform sequencing depth across donors, an assumption that may not hold. Immune exposure information for the cohort was limited to CMV serostatus. Across donors, most TCR sequences were observed very rarely, whereas some public TCRs were present in many individuals. Cytomegalovirus status was reported to be diagnosed by the classifier with high specificity and sensitivity in both the original and validation cohorts. A further reported finding was that TCR beta sequences accurately predicted the HLA-A and HLA-B alleles for most subjects in the first cohort. Because the 87-base-pair reads could not distinguish some IMGT-functional V segments, including TRBV6-2 and TRBV6-3, those segments were excluded. In a later analysis, several top co-occurrence clusters were reported to appear linked to parvovirus B19, influenza, CMV and Epstein-Barr virus. V-gene and J-gene trimming of TCR beta chains was associated with a missense DCLRE1C variant in a later genetic analysis, and the association was replicated in an independent cohort. According to a later genetic analysis, donors in an Asian-associated ancestry cluster had fewer N-insertions in productive TCRs than the approximately 630-donor mean. Because counts were too low, about 17 rarely observed V segments, including chromosome 9 orphons, were excluded from the earlier analysis of under 650 of the donors. When HLA alleles, especially DR and DQ, strongly co-occurred, attributing TCR associations to individual alleles was difficult. HLA typing was unavailable for some donors at each locus, so association tests used only the typed subset. According to the authors, the approach could potentially be generalized to other disease states and immunological phenotypes. According to a later analysis, most CMV-associated TCR beta chains appeared to be HLA-restricted, and the HLA associations seemed to be driven largely by CMV exposure. According to a later analysis, TCR association rates differed among HLA loci, with DRB1 alleles showing the most associated TCRs and HLA-C alleles showing the fewest. The study listed approximately 150 TCR beta chains as associated with cytomegalovirus. In an earlier analysis of approximately 590 of the donors, most TCR beta V segments were observed in productive rearrangements about 87% or about 30% of the time, broadly matching IMGT annotations. In vitro tests confirmed that a few of the cytomegalovirus-associated TCR beta chains recognize cytomegalovirus antigens. Compared with equally common non-associated chains, HLA-associated TCR beta chains in a later analysis were more clonally expanded and had lower generation probabilities.

As encoded in the germline V gene, CDR1 is MDHEN while CDR2 is SYDVKM. The CDR3 spans 14 residues, from the cysteine through the phenylalanine. CDR3 DNA only is kept here, 42 bases in frame from base 1. The trim is 6 bases for V and 5 bases for J, with a gap of 14 bases between the germline ends. The method was the immunoSEQ multiplex PCR assay. For the multiplex PCR, a mixture combining 60 forward primers for TCR Vbeta segments and 13 reverse primers for TCR Jbeta segments was used. A multiplex PCR assay on genomic DNA amplified the CDR3 region of rearranged TCR beta genes. The Illumina HiSeq System was used to sequence the amplified TCR beta libraries as 87-base-pair reads. The study's processing was this. In a later analysis, tens of millions of unique TCR beta chains were counted across the 690 or so repertoires, and about 10 million of these chains were shared by at least two donors. A nearest-neighbor algorithm error-corrected the raw reads and collapsed the reads into unique sequences, merging closely related sequences to remove PCR and sequencing errors. Alignment of CDR3 sequences to IMGT reference sequences was used to assign V, D and J gene segments. For a sequence to be retained, at least a six-nucleotide match to both a V gene segment and a J gene segment was required. Rearrangements were called productive when the CDR3 lacked stop codons and stayed in frame with V and J; all others were non-productive. Following IMGT convention, CDR3 was defined as the stretch from the second conserved V-encoded cysteine up to the conserved J-encoded phenylalanine. In an earlier analysis of around 640 of the donors, sequences lacking an unambiguous match to a single V gene segment were excluded. An earlier analysis of just under 600 of the donors called V segments functional above 56.7% productive rearrangements and segregating when the between-donor standard deviation exceeded 5%. To diagnose cytomegalovirus status from the catalog of TCR beta chain sequences, a statistical classification framework was built. V and J gene assignment, in a later analysis, came from comparing TCR nucleotide sequences with IMGT/GENE-DB human TR gene sequences. A later analysis assigned CDR3 sequences and most-parsimonious VDJ recombination scenarios with the TCRdist pipeline. In a later analysis, each TCR beta chain was defined by its CDR3 amino acid sequence together with its V-gene family, and reads lacking a unique V-gene family were excluded. A later analysis removed roughly 590 highly shared, low-generation-probability nucleotide sequences to deal with suspected cross-contamination and a sequencing artifact. In a later analysis, a clonal expansion index was calculated for each public chain from normalized within-repertoire ranks of inferred template counts. In a later analysis, generation probabilities were computed with a VDJ recombination model fitted to out-of-frame rearrangements, and the resulting probabilities were checked against IGoR. In a later analysis, hypergeometric tests were used to score TCR-TCR, TCR-HLA and TCR-CMV co-occurrence, with a repertoire-size bias correction applied to TCR pairs. False discovery rates were estimated in a later analysis by permuting HLA or CMV assignments 20 times. A later analysis grouped co-occurring TCRs with DBSCAN, adding TCRdist sequence similarity when clustering within HLA-allele-positive subsets. Repertoires with fewer than 30,000 or more than 120,000 public chains were left out of co-occurrence clustering, as were a handful of repertoires with anomalous nucleotide sharing. As stored in TCRdb, this immuneACCESS dataset retains in-frame rearrangements with V and J assigned. A fraction of the clones does not appear; measured against another copy, unresolved V genes explain less than half of the discrepancy, and the remainder lacks a known reason. V, J and clone size derive from that table, while D and trimming were established from the DNA sequence. The sample table shows about 130,000 clones, and about 85% are seen once. The ten top clones hold approximately 6.7% of the sample.

The TCR was taken from a woman aged 25 to 39 in good health and CMV-seropositive. Material for sequencing was PBMCs. The rearranged chain carries TRBV28 and TRBJ2-1; TRBD1 is possibly the D segment (5 matching bases). The CDR3 in this case is CASSLVRENNEQFF. The DNA sequence reads TGTGCCAGCAGCCTAGTCAGGGAAAACAATGAGCAGTTCTTC.